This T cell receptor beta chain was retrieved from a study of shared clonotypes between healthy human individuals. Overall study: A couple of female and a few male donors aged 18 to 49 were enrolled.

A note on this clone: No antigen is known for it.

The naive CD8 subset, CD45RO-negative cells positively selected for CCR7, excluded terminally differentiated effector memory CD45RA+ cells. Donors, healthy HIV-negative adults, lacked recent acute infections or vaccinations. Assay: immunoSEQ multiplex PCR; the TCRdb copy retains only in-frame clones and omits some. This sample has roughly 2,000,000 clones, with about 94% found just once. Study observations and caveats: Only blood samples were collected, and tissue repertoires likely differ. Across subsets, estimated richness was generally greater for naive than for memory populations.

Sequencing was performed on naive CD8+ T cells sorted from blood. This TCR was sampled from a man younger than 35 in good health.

CDR3 loop: CASSSDLIEQYF. CDR3 sequence (DNA): TGTGCCAGCAGCTCTGACCTCATTGAGCAGTACTTC. The gene calls are TRBV5-8 and TRBJ2-7; no firm D call. From germline, CDR1 is SGHTS and CDR2 YDEGEE. The CDR3 totals 12 residues. Between the trimmed V and J ends, which lost 3 bases and 7 bases, there was a span of 11 bases.